Below, 22 T cell receptor beta chains from the same sample are listed, as sequenced in a study of blood T cell repertoires in COVID-19. The assay was immunoSEQ multiplex PCR, and TCRdb's table has in-frame clones only and misses some. The sample contains about 160,000 clones, 75% to 90% of which appear only once. The sample comprised peripheral blood. These receptors were collected from a man aged 65 to 85 with acute or convalescent COVID-19.

The V and J genes are TRBV12-3 or TRBV12-4 and TRBJ1-1, with D possibly matching TRBD1 (5 bases). The ends were cut back, 3 bases at V and 3 bases at J, with 8 bases in the middle. The CDR3 runs to 13 residues. The DNA for the CDR3 is TGTGCCAGCAGTTTCGGCAGGGACACTGAAGCTTTCTTT. Translated, it gives CASSFGRDTEAFF.

CDR3 DNA sequence: TGTGCCAGCAGCCAAGTCGCCGGGGGACTGACACACAATGAGCAGTTCTTC. This translates into CASSQVAGGLTHNEQFF. The rearrangement links TRBV3-1 (or the pseudogene TRBV3-2) to TRBJ2-1, with D possibly matching TRBD2 (6 bases). V shed 1 base and J shed 5 bases, with 18 bases lying between them. Germline V gene lookup returns CDR1 LGHDT and CDR2 YNNKEL (reference sequence). The CDR3 length is 17 residues.

A single count supports this clone. The junction and the germline gene differ at one end; a read error may be behind it. This chain connects TRBV6-5 to TRBJ2-4, with D tentatively TRBD1 (6 bases). The CDR3 covers 14 residues. Looked up from germline, CDR1 is MNHEY and CDR2 is SVGAGI. For the CDR3, the DNA is TGTGCCAGCAGTCTGGGACACCGCATTCCCCGGGTCCACTTC. It encodes CASSLGHRIPRVHF.

The chain recombines TRBV4-1 with TRBJ2-7, with 8 bases fitting TRBD2. The CDR3 totals 14 residues. The V and J ends lost 4 bases and 0 bases, in that order; junction bases with no gene match: 2. In germline, CDR1 is MGHRA, CDR2 YSYEKL. CDR3 in amino acids: CASSLGTSSYEQYF. The CDR3 DNA reads TGCGCCAGCAGCCTCGGGACTAGCTCCTACGAGCAGTACTTC.

The rearrangement links TRBV10-3 to TRBJ2-1; tentatively, D is TRBD1 (5 bases). This CDR3 contains 12 residues. In germline, CDR1 is ENHRY, CDR2 SYGVKD. V was cut by 6 bases and J by 8 bases, with 11 bases left in between. The CDR3 spells CAIRNEGDEQFF. CDR3 bases: TGTGCCATCAGGAACGAAGGGGATGAGCAGTTCTTC.

The chain links TRBV6-5 to TRBJ1-1; D may be TRBD1 (6 bases). Trimming took 6 bases from V and 2 from J, leaving 13 bases between them. The CDR3 covers 14 residues. CDR1 MNHEY and CDR2 SVGAGI come from the germline V gene. The CDR3 DNA reads as TGTGCCAGCAGCGGGGGGGCCTTCAACACTGAAGCTTTCTTT. Its translation: CASSGGAFNTEAFF.

V and J are TRBV4-1 and TRBJ2-2, with 10 bases matching TRBD2. V was clipped by 1 base and J by 7 bases; unmatched bases: 6. This CDR3 has 16 residues. CDR1 and CDR2 from the germline V gene are MGHRA and YSYEKL. CDR3 sequence reads: CASSQAQREGDGELFF. CDR3 DNA: TGCGCCAGCAGCCAAGCCCAGCGGGAGGGCGACGGGGAGCTGTTTTTT.

The genes are TRBV19 and TRBJ1-5; possible D gene TRBD1, 5 bases. Trimming left V 7 bases short and J 7 bases short, with 23 bases between. The CDR3 is 16 amino acids. Germline CDR1 reads LNHDA; CDR2 reads SQIVND (reference sequence). In DNA, the CDR3 is TGTGCCAGTACAAAAGCCTCGGCGGGGCAGGGACAGCCCCAGCATTTT. This translates into CASTKASAGQGQPQHF.

V is TRBV11-3 and J is TRBJ2-1, with D hard to call. The length of the CDR3 is 14 residues. The V end lost 1 base, the J end lost 2 bases, and 6 bases lay between the germline ends. Germline CDR1 reads SGHNT; CDR2 reads YENEEA. DNA for the CDR3: TGTGCCAGCAGCTTAGGGCTAGCCTACAATGAGCAGTTCTTC. Encoded protein: CASSLGLAYNEQFF.

The genes are TRBV6-5 and TRBJ1-5, with a possible D match to TRBD1 (6 bases). CDR3 length: 14 amino acids. In germline, CDR1 is MNHEY, CDR2 SVGAGI. The V and J ends lost 2 bases and 5 bases respectively, with 10 bases between them. The CDR3 region has the DNA TGTGCCAGCAGTTACACGTCAGGGGATCAGCCCCAGCATTTT. Protein: CASSYTSGDQPQHF.

There are a few counts of this clone. The rearrangement uses TRBV3-1 (or the pseudogene TRBV3-2) and TRBJ2-7; 8 bases map to TRBD1. The V gene's germline CDR1 is LGHDT and CDR2 YNNKEL (reference sequence). V lost 3 bases and J lost 7; bases outside the gene matches: 8. The CDR3 extends over 14 amino acids. The CDR3, as DNA: TGTGCCAGCAGCCATAACCAGGGGGCGGGGGAGCAGTACTTC. Its protein product is CASSHNQGAGEQYF.

In this sample, this clone turned up once. V is TRBV3-1 (or the pseudogene TRBV3-2) and J is TRBJ2-2; D perhaps matches TRBD1 (7 bases). The CDR3 sequence is 15 residues long. The V end was cut by 7 bases, the J end by 3 bases, with 15 bases between. Looked up from germline, CDR1 is LGHDT and CDR2 is YNNKEL (reference sequence). CDR3 nucleotides: TGTGCCAGCAACCGCAGGGGGGTGTACACCGGGGAGCTGTTTTTT. Translating gives CASNRRGVYTGELFF.

This chain links TRBV11-2 with TRBJ2-7, with D maybe TRBD1 (6 bases). V was trimmed by 5 bases and J by 2 bases, leaving 13 bases between them. Germline loops: CDR1 SGHAT, CDR2 FQNNGV. This CDR3 is built from 14 residues. CDR3 protein: CASSPRTVTYEQYF. The CDR3 DNA reads TGTGCCAGCAGCCCTCGGACAGTCACCTACGAGCAGTACTTC.

Only a few counts were recorded for this clone. J is TRBJ2-7 and V is TRBV5-8; TRBD2 aligns across 11 bases. CDR3 length: 14 residues. Looked up from germline, CDR1 is SGHTS and CDR2 is YDEGEE. The ends lost 2 bases at V and 4 bases at J; junction bases unmatched: 2. In nucleotides, the CDR3 is TGTGCCAGCAGCTTTGGGACTAGCGGTTACGAGCAGTACTTC. This translates into CASSFGTSGYEQYF.

The chain employs TRBV10-3 and TRBJ2-2, with D maybe TRBD2 (6 bases). Germline loops: CDR1 ENHRY, CDR2 SYGVKD. Trimming shortened V by 2 bases and J by 7 bases, and 17 bases separated the two germline ends. The CDR3 contains 16 residues. The CDR3 loop is CAISEPSVRGIGELFF. The CDR3 DNA sequence: TGTGCCATCAGTGAGCCCTCGGTACGGGGGATCGGGGAGCTGTTTTTT.

The genes are TRBV7-9 and TRBJ2-2, with 8 bases fitting TRBD1. Germline CDR1 and CDR2: SEHNR and FQNEAQ (reference sequence). This CDR3 is built from 16 residues. The J segment lost 0 bases and the V segment lost 5 bases, leaving 5 bases of the junction unmatched. CDR3 sequence reads: CASSASGGPNTGELFF. The CDR3 nucleotides are TGTGCCAGCAGCGCCTCAGGGGGCCCGAACACCGGGGAGCTGTTTTTT.

The V gene is TRBV7-8, the J gene TRBJ1-1, with D unclear. Trimming stripped 5 bases from V and 4 bases from J, with 20 bases between. The CDR3 spans 16 residues. Per germline, CDR1 SGHVS and CDR2 FQNEAQ. The CDR3 region is CASSQSWALSFTEAFF. As DNA, the CDR3 is TGTGCCAGCAGCCAATCTTGGGCGCTTTCCTTCACTGAAGCTTTCTTT.

This chain links TRBV15 with TRBJ2-7; 9 bases are shared with TRBD2. Trimming cost V 3 bases and J 0 bases; bases outside gene matches: 0. From germline, CDR1 is LNHNV and CDR2 YYDKDF (reference sequence). This CDR3 spans 14 amino acids. The DNA for the CDR3 is TGTGCCACCAGCAGGACTAGCGGCTCCTACGAGCAGTACTTC. This encodes CATSRTSGSYEQYF. The full variable domain, completed using reference TRBV15 and TRBJ2-7, is DAMVIQNPRYQVTQFGKPVTLSCSQTLNHNVMYWYQQKSSQAPKLLFHYYDKDFNNEADTPDNFQSRRPNTSFCFLDIRSPGLGDTAMYLCATSRTSGSYEQYFGPGTRLTVT.

V is TRBV6-1 and J is TRBJ2-4, with 9 positions matching TRBD2. Trimming took 3 bases from V and 9 from J; bases not matched to a gene: 6. The CDR3 extends over 14 amino acids. From germline, CDR1 is MNHNS and CDR2 SASEGT. The DNA for the CDR3 is TGTGCCAGCAGTGACCGGCGGGAGGGCCGCATTCAGTACTTC. The encoded protein is CASSDRREGRIQYF.

The rearrangement links TRBV5-1 to TRBJ2-5, with 9 bases aligning to TRBD2. The length of the CDR3 is 14 residues. Looked up from germline, CDR1 is SGHRS and CDR2 is YFSETQ. V gave up 0 bases and J gave up 7 bases; unmatched junction bases: 4. CDR3 coding DNA: TGCGCCAGCAGCTTGGGGGGACTAGCACCGACCCAGTACTTC. Translation: CASSLGGLAPTQYF.

The rearrangement joins TRBV28 to TRBJ1-5; D gene unclear. The CDR3 has 15 residues. Germline-derived CDR1 and CDR2 are MDHEN and SYDVKM. V lost 3 bases, J lost 9 bases, and 18 bases lay in between. CDR3 DNA: TGTGCCAGCAGTTTCGCCGGAGCTGGTGAATCGCCCCAGCATTTT. Translating gives CASSFAGAGESPQHF.

This chain links TRBV2 with TRBJ1-2; possible D gene TRBD1, 6 bases. V gave up 6 bases and J gave up 4 bases, with 15 bases separating them. CDR1 is SNHLY, CDR2 FYNNEI, per germline. The CDR3 runs to 14 residues. The CDR3 sequence is CASRLAGTTYGYTF. The CDR3 DNA follows: TGTGCCAGCAGGCTCGCCGGGACAACCTATGGCTACACCTTC.